This T cell receptor beta chain was identified in a study of blood T cell repertoires in COVID-19. Study overall: T cells, B-cell-depleted T cells, or PBMCs supplied cDNA or gDNA.

Recruited during active infection, patients (from Seattle) were subsequently followed longitudinally. Authors' methods: From reference gene primer amplification, estimates of nucleated cell counts were derived. Generated by immunoSEQ multiplex PCR, the TCRdb table keeps only in-frame clones and is missing some. V and J calls plus clone size are reproduced from that table; the DNA served to infer D and trimming. The sample lists about 370,000 clones, around 89% occurring once. The CDR3 length is 12 residues. The germline V and J ends were trimmed by 5 bases and 9 bases, with 11 bases remaining between them. Germline CDR1 reads SGHVS; CDR2 reads FQNEAQ.

The chain recombines TRBV7-8 with TRBJ2-1; D unclear. The receptor was derived from a woman younger than 45 with COVID-19, enrolled during active disease. Sequenced material: peripheral blood. DNA for the CDR3: TGTGCCAGCAGCCCACTCTCGGGTGAGCAGTTCTTC. This translates into CASSPLSGEQFF.